Presented here are 10 T cell receptor beta chains from one specimen sequenced in a study of cytomegalovirus exposure and HLA in healthy donors. PCR amplification relied on 60 Vbeta primers (plus 13 Jbeta primers). Method: immunoSEQ multiplex PCR; TCRdb's copy keeps in-frame clones and lacks some. The table lists approximately 190,000 clones, roughly 76% of them singletons. The sample taken for sequencing was PBMCs. All receptors derive from a man aged 40-55 years in good health and CMV-seropositive.

V gene TRBV7-8 combines with J gene TRBJ2-7; 8 positions match TRBD2. The CDR3 runs 15 residues. Losses at the gene ends were 5 bases for V and 2 bases for J; bases not matched to a gene: 8. Germline loops: CDR1 SGHVS, CDR2 FQNEAQ. The DNA for the CDR3 is TGTGCCAGCAGCCTAGGCGGGGGGACCCCCTACGAGCAGTACTTC. Its translation is CASSLGGGTPYEQYF.

This clone was counted only a few times. The chain carries TRBV27 and TRBJ1-5; D possibly corresponds to TRBD1 (6 bases). Trimming pared 2 bases from V and 6 bases from J, leaving 14 bases between. Per germline, CDR1 MNHEY and CDR2 SMNVEV (reference sequence). The CDR3 is 15 amino acids. CDR3 in amino acids: CASSLRGAHSQPQHF. The CDR3 DNA follows: TGTGCCAGCAGTTTACGGGGGGCGCATAGTCAGCCCCAGCATTTT.

This clone has more than one count but fewer than ten. This rearrangement joins TRBV2 to TRBJ2-6; 7 bases are shared with TRBD1. The CDR3 length is 15 residues. The germline CDR1 and CDR2 sequences are SNHLY and FYNNEI. Germline trimming cut 7 bases from V and 0 bases from J; bases unmatched to any gene: 3. The CDR3 protein is CASNRQGSGANVLTF. The CDR3 bases are TGTGCCAGCAACCGACAGGGCTCTGGGGCCAACGTCCTGACTTTC.

This clone appeared a single time. The chain carries TRBV19 and TRBJ2-7; TRBD1 matches 8 bases. Germline V CDR1 and CDR2: LNHDA, SQIVND (reference sequence). Trimming at V came to 7 bases and at J to 4 bases, leaving 3 bases not matched to a gene. CDR3 length equals 12 residues. CDR3 sequence: CASNTGGYEQYF. The CDR3 bases are TGTGCCAGTAATACAGGGGGATACGAGCAGTACTTC.

This sequence joins TRBV9 and TRBJ2-2; D perhaps matches TRBD1 (5 bases). Germline CDR1 and CDR2: SGDLS and YYNGEE. The CDR3 extends over 13 amino acids. The ends were cut back, 2 bases at V and 6 bases at J, with 8 bases in the middle. CDR3 sequence reads: CASSVTGSGELFF. The DNA of the CDR3 is TGTGCCAGCAGCGTCACAGGATCCGGGGAGCTGTTTTTT.

The chain joins TRBV5-1 to TRBJ2-1; 7 nucleotides match TRBD2. V shed 4 bases, J shed 8 bases, and the junction held 12 bases outside the gene matches. Germline CDR1 and CDR2: SGHRS and YFSETQ. The CDR3 sequence is 15 residues long. The CDR3 loop is CASSPEGRGGDEQFF. CDR3 sequence (DNA): TGCGCCAGCAGCCCGGAGGGGAGGGGTGGCGATGAGCAGTTCTTC.

With respect to this clone: Mismatch with germline at one junction end may stem from a read error. The rearrangement uses TRBV4-1 and TRBJ2-1; D remains ambiguous. The CDR3 has 13 residues. Germline V CDR1 and CDR2: MGHRA, YSYEKL. CDR3 residues: CASSQDLSNKQFF. The CDR3 DNA reads as TGCGCCAGCAGCCAAGATTTGAGCAATAAGCAGTTCTTC.

The V call is TRBV11-2, the J call TRBJ2-7; D call uncertain. The ends were cut back, 6 bases at V and 7 bases at J, with 19 bases in the middle. Germline CDR1 and CDR2: SGHAT and FQNNGV. The CDR3 has 14 residues. The CDR3 loop is CASRKRLTSREQYF. CDR3 coding DNA: TGTGCCAGCAGGAAGAGGCTCACCTCTAGGGAGCAGTACTTC.

The rearrangement links TRBV28 to TRBJ1-5; 7 positions match TRBD1. The CDR3 runs to 16 residues. The junction had 10 bases not matched to a gene; V was cut back by 3 bases and J by 5 bases. From germline, CDR1 is MDHEN and CDR2 SYDVKM. CDR3 residues: CASSFLLQGEDQPQHF. Here the CDR3 DNA reads TGTGCCAGCAGTTTCTTACTCCAGGGGGAGGATCAGCCCCAGCATTTT.

A few counts support this clone. The sample has other DNA sequences that encode this CDR3 too. The chain combines TRBV7-2 with TRBJ2-7; tentative D call: TRBD1 (5 bases). The V end lost 1 base, the J end lost 2 bases, and 6 bases lay between the germline ends. The CDR3 sequence is 13 residues long. Germline CDR1 and CDR2: SGHTA and FQGNSA. The CDR3 here is CASSLGRAYEQYF. CDR3 in DNA: TGTGCCAGCAGCTTAGGCAGGGCCTACGAGCAGTACTTC.